These 10 T cell receptor beta chains originate from one sample sequenced in a study of T-cell reconstitution after alpha-beta-depleted transplantation in children. A TCRbeta library incorporating unique molecular identifiers was prepared. MiXCR, applied by TCRdb to the PCR reads, yields one record per CDR3 protein. Of about 870,000 distinct CDR3 sequences listed, roughly 16% are singletons. The specimen comprised PBMCs, mostly from graft donor cells, sampled 360 days after TCRalphabeta/CD19-depleted stem cell transplant. Every receptor here comes from a male patient younger than 18 who had a stem cell transplant for acute lymphoblastic leukemia, so the T cells may come from the graft donor.

In regard to this clonotype: No conserved phenylalanine or tryptophan is present at the end of the CDR3, so a read error is the likely explanation. The chain recombines TRBV6-1 with TRBJ1-1; 7 bases align to TRBD1. The J segment lost 8 bases and the V segment lost 5 bases, leaving 5 bases of the junction unmatched. CDR3 length: 12 residues. Per the germline V gene, CDR1 is MNHNS and CDR2 is SASEGT. The DNA for the CDR3 is TGTGCCAGCAGTCTCGCACAGGGGGAAGCTTTCGTT. Its protein is CASSLAQGEAFV.

The gene calls are TRBV11-3 and TRBJ2-7; the D is unclear. The CDR3 loop spans 13 amino acids. V was clipped by 7 bases and J by 2 bases, with 12 bases between them. The germline V gene has CDR1 SGHNT and CDR2 YENEEA. The CDR3 region is CASNVGSTYEQYF. The CDR3 bases are TGTGCCAGCAATGTGGGCAGCACCTACGAGCAGTACTTC.

The chain employs TRBV3-1 and TRBJ2-3; possible D gene TRBD1, 5 bases. Germline V lookup: CDR1 LGHDT, CDR2 YNNKEL (reference sequence). CDR3 length equals 17 residues. V was clipped by 0 bases and J by 4 bases, with 17 bases between them. CDR3 in amino acids: CASSQDLLGQGADTQYF. CDR3 in DNA: TGTGCCAGCAGCCAAGACCTCCTGGGGCAGGGTGCAGATACGCAGTATTTT.

This clonotype was seen at least ten times. Relative to the germline gene, one junction end is altered; a read error may explain this. The rearrangement joins TRBV20-1 to TRBJ2-3; D might be TRBD1 or TRBD2, each matching 5 bases. This CDR3 spans 12 amino acids. From germline, CDR1 is DFQATT and CDR2 SNEGSKA (reference sequence). Here the CDR3 reads CSARGDRRYAVF. The CDR3 DNA follows: TGCAGTGCTAGGGGGGACCGCAGATACGCAGTTTTT.

This clonotype was seen a few times. The V call is TRBV20-1, the J call TRBJ2-2, with 13 bases fitting TRBD2. V lost 3 bases to trimming and J lost 3 bases; unmatched junction nucleotides: 7. This CDR3 is 17 amino acids long. The germline V gene has CDR1 DFQATT and CDR2 SNEGSKA (reference sequence). CDR3 sequence (DNA): TGCAGTGCTAGCCAACTAGCGGGAGGGCCGGACACCGGGGAGCTGTTTTTT. Residues: CSASQLAGGPDTGELFF.

This chain links TRBV21-1 with TRBJ2-4; the table assigns TRBD2, which was not confirmed against the DNA. TRBV21-1 is a pseudogene locus. CDR3 length: 21 residues. CDR3 nucleotide sequence: TGTGCCAGCAGCCTCCCGGCCACTAGCGGGAGGCCCCCCGAGGGGGAGCACATTCAGTACTTC. This codes for CASSLPATSGRPPEGEHIQYF.

This clonotype has a count of ten or more. The genes are TRBV7-6 and TRBJ2-3, with TRBD2 matching over 11 bases. The V segment lost 4 bases and the J segment 2 bases; nucleotides outside the gene matches: 2. The CDR3 totals 15 residues. CDR1 and CDR2 (germline): SGHVS, FNYEAQ. The CDR3 loop reads CASSSGLADTDTQYF. The CDR3 DNA sequence: TGTGCCAGCAGCTCGGGACTAGCGGACACAGATACGCAGTATTTT.

A few counts support this clonotype. The chain combines TRBV6-2 or TRBV6-3 with TRBJ2-2, with no clear D. The CDR3 sequence is 17 residues long. The V end was cut by 0 bases, the J end by 0 bases, with 11 bases between. In germline, CDR1 is MNHEY, CDR2 SVGEGT. CDR3 sequence (DNA): TGTGCCAGCAGTTACTCCCTAGAGCTAGCGAACACCGGGGAGCTGTTTTTT. Its translation is CASSYSLELANTGELFF.

The rearrangement links TRBV7-3 to TRBJ1-1; TRBD1 might be the D (5 bases). Deletions cut 5 bases from V and 4 bases from J, with 11 bases between. The CDR3 totals 13 residues. The germline V gene has CDR1 SGHTA and CDR2 FQGTGA. The DNA for the CDR3 is TGTGCCAGCAGCCCGGCCGGGGGCACTGAAGCTTTCTTT. Translation gives CASSPAGGTEAFF. The full variable domain, in which reference TRBV7-3 and TRBJ1-1 provide the parts outside the CDR3, is GAGVSQTPSNKVTEKGKYVELRCDPISGHTALYWYRQSLGQGPEFLIYFQGTGAADDSGLPNDRFFAVRPEGSVSTLKIQRTERGDSAVYLCASSPAGGTEAFFGQGTRLTVV.

The rearrangement uses TRBV20-1 and TRBJ2-7; D ambiguous. Trimming cost V 3 bases and J 2 bases, with 11 bases left between them. CDR3 length: 13 residues. CDR1 is DFQATT, CDR2 SNEGSKA, per germline (reference sequence). The CDR3 reads CSASFTPTYEQYF. For the CDR3, the DNA is TGCAGTGCTAGTTTCACTCCCACCTACGAGCAGTACTTC.